These 10 T cell receptor beta chains were all obtained from the same sample, sequenced in a study of human T cells and chemical hapten exposure listed by TCRdb under 2021. Library prep was done by RACE. Instrument used: NextSeq 500. The public reads were quality trimmed at Q25 with fastp and then assembled into clones with MiXCR by TCRdb, keeping productive beta chains. Each entry merges the rows of one CDR3 protein and shows their most common DNA and genes. For this sample there are around 380,000 distinct CDR3 sequences; around 5% appear just once. The ten largest clonotypes hold less than 9% of the sample. This specimen's time point label, interpreted: pre-sensitization, week 0. Taken with the paper, the label for treatment or condition translates to: therapeutic diphenylcyclopropenone sensitization with weekly scalp DPC. Sample: whole blood, taken in connection with sensitization to the hapten diphenylcyclopropenone (DPC). These receptors were taken from a woman under 30 with alopecia areata. Some clones in this sample may be carry-over from other donors' samples.

The genes are TRBV4-3 and TRBJ2-6; no reliable D call. Trimming removed 1 base at V and 2 bases at J, with 6 bases between. This CDR3 contains 15 residues. The germline V gene has CDR1 LGHNA and CDR2 YSLEER. CDR3 protein: CASSQGSTGANVLTF. As DNA, the CDR3 is TGCGCCAGCAGCCAAGGCAGTACTGGGGCCAACGTCCTGACTTTC.

This clonotype was observed many times. The chain combines TRBV20-1 with TRBJ2-3; possible D gene TRBD2, 5 bases. Trimming took 0 bases from V and 0 from J, leaving 13 bases between them. This CDR3 contains 16 residues. Germline CDR1 and CDR2: DFQATT and SNEGSKA (reference sequence). The CDR3 nucleotides read TGCAGTGCTAGAGATCGGTCGGGGATAAGCACAGATACGCAGTATTTT. Translated: CSARDRSGISTDTQYF.

Remarks on this clonotype: Compared with germline, one end of the junction differs, possibly owing to a read error. This chain joins TRBV28 and TRBJ2-2; no definite D call. Germline assignment: CDR1 MDHEN and CDR2 SYDVKM. The CDR3 consists of 14 residues. The CDR3 spells CAISLIRQPGELFF. The CDR3 DNA is TGTGCCATCAGTTTAATCCGGCAGCCCGGGGAGCTGTTTTTT.

Ten or more counts support this clonotype. This rearrangement joins TRBV12-3 or TRBV12-4 to TRBJ1-1; D is uncertain. There are 13 residues in the CDR3. Deletions cut 10 bases from V and 1 base from J, with 13 bases between. The CDR3 protein is CATDSPGNTEAFF. Written as DNA, the CDR3 is TGTGCCACGGATTCGCCCGGGAACACTGAAGCTTTCTTT.

The V call is TRBV2, the J call TRBJ2-3; maybe TRBD2 (7 bases). Germline assignment: CDR1 SNHLY and CDR2 FYNNEI. The CDR3 sequence is 17 residues long. The V gene lost 6 bases and the J gene lost 0 bases, with 19 bases spanning the gap. CDR3 in DNA: TGTGCCAGCAGGCCGGGCGGGGGCCAGGAAAGCACAGATACGCAGTATTTT. Residues: CASRPGGGQESTDTQYF.

V and J are TRBV5-1 and TRBJ2-1, with 11 nucleotides matching TRBD2. Germline V gene sequence: CDR1 SGHRS, CDR2 YFSETQ. This CDR3 is built from 18 residues. J lost 0 bases, V lost 3 bases, and 8 bases had no gene match. This chain's CDR3 is CASSSETSGATSYNEQFF. CDR3 DNA sequence: TGCGCCAGCAGCTCAGAGACTAGCGGGGCCACCTCCTACAATGAGCAGTTCTTC.

In this sample, this clonotype turned up many times. The chain combines TRBV20-1 with TRBJ2-7; possibly TRBD1 for D (6 bases). The CDR3 spans 16 residues. Between the trimmed V and J ends, which lost 4 bases and 0 bases, there was a span of 19 bases. Germline V gene lookup returns CDR1 DFQATT and CDR2 SNEGSKA (reference sequence). The CDR3 sequence: CSATTPTGKNSYEQYF. In DNA form, the CDR3 reads TGCAGTGCTACAACCCCCACAGGGAAGAACTCCTACGAGCAGTACTTC.

Only a few counts were recorded for this clonotype. The rearrangement joins TRBV18 to TRBJ2-3; possible D gene TRBD2, 6 bases. Trimming pared 2 bases from V and 0 bases from J, leaving 15 bases between. Germline assignment: CDR1 KGHSH and CDR2 LQKENI. The CDR3 is 17 residues long. CDR3 in DNA: TGTGCCAGCTCACCAACCCAGGAGGGGACTAGCACAGATACGCAGTATTTT. Translating it yields CASSPTQEGTSTDTQYF.

This clonotype has more than one count but fewer than ten. The chain is built from TRBV14 and TRBJ1-1; no definite D call. The V gene's germline CDR1 is SGHDN and CDR2 FVKESK. The V end was cut by 3 bases, the J end by 1 base, with 6 bases between. This CDR3 has 13 residues. CDR3 in amino acids: CASSHRRNTEAFF. Written as DNA, the CDR3 is TGTGCCAGCAGCCACCGCAGGAACACTGAAGCTTTCTTT.

The chain is built from TRBV12-3 or TRBV12-4 and TRBJ1-2; no firm D call. The V gene lost 6 bases and the J gene lost 5 bases, with 1 base spanning the gap. The CDR3 has 9 amino acids. The CDR3 loop reads CASRYGYTF. The CDR3 DNA follows: TGTGCCAGCAGGTATGGCTACACCTTC.